The 18 T cell receptor beta chains below come from one sample, sequenced in a study of blood T cell repertoires in COVID-19 (dated by TCRdb to 2018 to 2020). Library preparation employed the immunoSEQ multiplex PCR assay. Held by TCRdb, this immuneACCESS table contains in-frame sequences only and omits some clones. Under half of the omission traces to an unresolved V gene where checked; the cause of the rest is unknown. The sample table holds under 250,000 clones, of which about 90% were seen once. The top ten hold roughly 2.7% of the sample. Material: peripheral blood. Receptor source: a young man with COVID-19, enrolled during active disease.

The CDR3 DNA reads as TGTGCCAGCAGCTCGAGCTGGGGCAGCGACTACACCTTC. Translation gives CASSSSWGSDYTF. V and J are TRBV7-2 and TRBJ1-2, with a weak D call TRBD1 (5 bases). Germline assignment: CDR1 SGHTA and CDR2 FQGNSA. V shed 4 bases and J shed 10 bases, with 16 bases lying between them. CDR3 length: 13 amino acids. The full variable domain, rest sourced from reference TRBV7-2 and TRBJ1-2, is GAGVSQSPSNKVTEKGKDVELRCDPISGHTALYWYRQSLGQGLEFLIYFQGNSAPDKSGLPSDRFSAERTGGSVSTLTIQRTQQEDSAVYLCASSSSWGSDYTFGSGTRLTVV.

The J gene is TRBJ1-1, the V gene TRBV19; D unresolved. The CDR3 totals 17 residues. Germline CDR1 reads LNHDA; CDR2 reads SQIVND (reference sequence). The V gene lost 4 bases and the J gene lost 4 bases, with 22 bases spanning the gap. CDR3 sequence (DNA): TGTGCCAGTAGTAGGTCCGCATTGCGGGCGAGCGCCACTGAAGCTTTCTTT. As protein: CASSRSALRASATEAFF.

The chain is built from TRBV4-3 and TRBJ1-4, with TRBD1 matching 9 bases. Germline assignment: CDR1 LGHNA and CDR2 YSLEER. This CDR3 has 15 residues. With 6 bases clipped from V and 7 bases from J, the junction kept 9 bases outside the gene matches. The CDR3 sequence: CASSENRGRSEKLFF. CDR3 nucleotide sequence: TGCGCCAGCAGTGAAAACAGGGGGCGTTCTGAAAAACTGTTTTTT.

This chain connects TRBV28 to TRBJ1-4, with D uncertain. Trimming pared 9 bases from V and 3 bases from J, leaving 11 bases between. Germline assignment: CDR1 MDHEN and CDR2 SYDVKM. This CDR3 contains 13 residues. CDR3 nucleotide sequence: TGTGCCAGTCGTCGGGTCCCTAATGAAAAACTGTTTTTT. Protein product: CASRRVPNEKLFF.

This sequence joins TRBV6-5 and TRBJ1-5; possibly TRBD1 for D (6 bases). The CDR3 sequence is 14 residues long. V was pared by 1 base and J by 6 bases, with 10 bases between. CDR1 and CDR2 from the germline V gene are MNHEY and SVGAGI. CDR3 DNA: TGTGCCAGCAGTTACTTCCAGGGGACTCAGCCCCAGCATTTT. Translation gives CASSYFQGTQPQHF.

The chain has TRBV11-1 and TRBJ2-3, with 13 nucleotides matching TRBD2. There are 16 residues in the CDR3. CDR1 is SGHAT and CDR2 is FQDESV in the germline V gene (reference sequence). V was pared by 4 bases and J by 6 bases, with 7 bases of the junction left unmatched. CDR3 protein: CASSSGLAGRSDTQYF. CDR3 nucleotide sequence: TGTGCCAGCAGCTCGGGACTAGCGGGACGTTCGGATACGCAGTATTTT. Together with reference TRBV11-1 and TRBJ2-3, the CDR3 gives the full variable domain: EAEVAQSPRYKITEKSQAVAFWCDPISGHATLYWYRQILGQGPELLVQFQDESVVDDSQLPKDRFSAERLKGVDSTLKIQPAELGDSAMYLCASSSGLAGRSDTQYFGPGTRLTVL.

The rearrangement uses TRBV9 and TRBJ1-6; no clear D. The length of the CDR3 is 13 residues. Germline V CDR1 and CDR2: SGDLS, YYNGEE. V shed 3 bases and J shed 9 bases, with 10 bases lying between them. This CDR3 is CASSDPRGSPLHF. The CDR3, as DNA: TGTGCCAGCAGCGACCCCAGAGGTTCACCCCTCCACTTT. Complete variable domain (other parts from reference TRBV9 and TRBJ1-6): DSGVTQTPKHLITATGQRVTLRCSPRSGDLSVYWYQQSLDQGLQFLIQYYNGEERAKGNILERFSAQQFPDLHSELNLSSLELGDSALYFCASSDPRGSPLHFGNGTRLTVT.

The CDR3 here is CASSYSGTKETQYF. Written as DNA, the CDR3 is TGTGCCAGCAGTTACTCCGGGACTAAAGAGACCCAGTACTTC. The chain combines TRBV6-5 with TRBJ2-5; the match to TRBD2 covers 7 bases. Trimming at V came to 0 bases and at J to 3 bases, leaving 1 base not matched to a gene. This CDR3 is 14 amino acids long. Germline V gene data show CDR1 as MNHEY and CDR2 as SVGAGI.

The V gene is TRBV2, the J gene TRBJ2-5, with a tentative D call TRBD1 (6 bases). V lost 0 bases and J lost 0, with 11 bases in between. Germline V gives CDR1 SNHLY, CDR2 FYNNEI. CDR3 size: 16 residues. The CDR3 bases are TGTGCCAGCAGTGAAGCTGACAGGTCGTACCAAGAGACCCAGTACTTC. Translation gives CASSEADRSYQETQYF.

The chain employs TRBV19 and TRBJ2-7, with unresolved D. The V end was cut by 3 bases, the J end by 0 bases, with 9 bases between. The germline V gene encodes CDR1 LNHDA and CDR2 SQIVND (reference sequence). There are 14 residues in the CDR3. The CDR3 DNA is TGTGCCAGTAGTATGGTAGGAGACTCCTACGAGCAGTACTTC. Residues: CASSMVGDSYEQYF.

The chain has TRBV7-2 and TRBJ1-6; D remains unclear. The CDR3 consists of 17 residues. Trimming pared 1 base from V and 10 bases from J, leaving 20 bases between. From germline, CDR1 is SGHTA and CDR2 FQGNSA. CDR3 sequence (DNA): TGTGCCAGCAGCTTAGGCGCTCCTCGGGGTAGCGAATCACCCCTCCACTTT. Its protein product is CASSLGAPRGSESPLHF.

In this sample, this clone turned up a few times. The CDR3 DNA follows: TGTGCCAGCAGTTTATTTATGGGGGCAGGGGGCGAGCAGTACTTC. The encoded protein is CASSLFMGAGGEQYF. This chain uses TRBV27 with TRBJ2-7, with TRBD1 identical over 7 bases. Looked up from germline, CDR1 is MNHEY and CDR2 is SMNVEV (reference sequence). Trimming cost V 1 base and J 6 bases; bases outside gene matches: 9. The CDR3 totals 15 residues.

The J gene is TRBJ1-4, the V gene TRBV9; 9 nucleotides align to TRBD1. The CDR3 runs 15 residues. Per the germline V gene, CDR1 is SGDLS and CDR2 is YYNGEE. J gave up 7 bases and V 3 bases, and 7 bases lay outside the gene matches. CDR3 in amino acids: CASSEGTGFSEKLFF. The DNA for the CDR3 is TGTGCCAGCAGCGAGGGGACAGGGTTTAGTGAAAAACTGTTTTTT.

The J gene is TRBJ2-7, the V gene TRBV29-1; 8 bases match TRBD2. After removal of 6 bases from V and 4 bases from J, the junction contained 5 bases not matched to a gene. CDR1 SQVTM and CDR2 ANQGSEA come from the germline V gene. The CDR3 runs 12 residues. CDR3 sequence (DNA): TGCAGCGTGACGTTAGCGGGGTACGAGCAGTACTTC. Amino acid sequence: CSVTLAGYEQYF.

This chain links TRBV5-5 with TRBJ2-2; the D is unclear. The CDR3 sequence is 12 residues long. In germline, CDR1 is SGHKS, CDR2 YYEKEE (reference sequence). V was shortened by 0 bases and J by 5 bases, with 2 bases between the two germline ends. CDR3 sequence (DNA): TGTGCCAGCAGCTTGGCGACCGGGGAGCTGTTTTTT. Its protein product is CASSLATGELFF.

This clone was recorded only once. The chain joins TRBV18 to TRBJ1-3; 7 nucleotides match TRBD1. The length of the CDR3 is 15 residues. V lost 1 base to trimming and J lost 3 bases; unmatched junction nucleotides: 3. Per the germline V gene, CDR1 is KGHSH and CDR2 is LQKENI. Here the CDR3 DNA reads TGTGCCAGCTCACCACAGGGGGCGAGTGGAAACACCATATATTTT. Protein product: CASSPQGASGNTIYF.

The CDR3 DNA reads TGTGCCAGCAGCTTAAAAGCGGGGGGGCCGAAGACCCAGTACTTC. The encoded protein is CASSLKAGGPKTQYF. V and J are TRBV7-3 and TRBJ2-5; 10 bases map to TRBD2. Per germline, CDR1 SGHTA and CDR2 FQGTGA. V dropped 1 base and J dropped 6; count of bases not matched to a gene: 5. The CDR3 is 15 amino acids. The complete variable domain, with remaining parts taken from reference TRBV7-3 and TRBJ2-5, reads GAGVSQTPSNKVTEKGKYVELRCDPISGHTALYWYRQSLGQGPEFLIYFQGTGAADDSGLPNDRFFAVRPEGSVSTLKIQRTERGDSAVYLCASSLKAGGPKTQYFGPGTRLLVL.

The rearrangement links TRBV9 to TRBJ1-3; D gene unclear. V lost 2 bases to trimming and J lost 0 bases, with 15 bases between them. This CDR3 is built from 17 residues. Germline loops: CDR1 SGDLS, CDR2 YYNGEE. The CDR3 DNA reads TGTGCCAGCAGCGTTACCAACGGGGTGAGCTCTGGAAACACCATATATTTT. Amino acids: CASSVTNGVSSGNTIYF. The full variable domain, rest sourced from reference TRBV9 and TRBJ1-3, is DSGVTQTPKHLITATGQRVTLRCSPRSGDLSVYWYQQSLDQGLQFLIQYYNGEERAKGNILERFSAQQFPDLHSELNLSSLELGDSALYFCASSVTNGVSSGNTIYFGEGSWLTVV.